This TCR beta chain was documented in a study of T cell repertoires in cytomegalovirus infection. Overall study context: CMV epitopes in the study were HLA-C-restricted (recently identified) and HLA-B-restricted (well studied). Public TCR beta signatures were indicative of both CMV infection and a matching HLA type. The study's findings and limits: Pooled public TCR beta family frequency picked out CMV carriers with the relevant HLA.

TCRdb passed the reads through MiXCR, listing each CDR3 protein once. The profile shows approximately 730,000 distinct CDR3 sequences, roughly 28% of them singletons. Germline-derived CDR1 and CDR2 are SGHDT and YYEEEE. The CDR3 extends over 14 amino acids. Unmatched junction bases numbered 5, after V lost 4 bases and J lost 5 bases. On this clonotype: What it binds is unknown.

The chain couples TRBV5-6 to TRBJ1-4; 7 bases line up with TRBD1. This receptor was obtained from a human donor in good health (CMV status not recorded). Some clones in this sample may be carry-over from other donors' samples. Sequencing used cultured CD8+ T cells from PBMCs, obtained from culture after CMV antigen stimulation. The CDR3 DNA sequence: TGTGCCAGCAGCGTTGGGACAGCGAATGAAAAACTGTTTTTT. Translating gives CASSVGTANEKLFF.